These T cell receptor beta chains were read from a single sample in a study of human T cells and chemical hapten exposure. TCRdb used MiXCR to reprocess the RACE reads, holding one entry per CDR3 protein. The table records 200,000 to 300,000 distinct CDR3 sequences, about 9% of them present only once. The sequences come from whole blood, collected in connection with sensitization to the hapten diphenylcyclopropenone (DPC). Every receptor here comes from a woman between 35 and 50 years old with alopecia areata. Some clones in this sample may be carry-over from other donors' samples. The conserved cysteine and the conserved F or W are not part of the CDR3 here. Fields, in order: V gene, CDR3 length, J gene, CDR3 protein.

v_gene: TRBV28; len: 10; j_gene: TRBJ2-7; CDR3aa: ASSSSPYEQY
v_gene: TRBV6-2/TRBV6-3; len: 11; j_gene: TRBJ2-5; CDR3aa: ASSPTGLETQY
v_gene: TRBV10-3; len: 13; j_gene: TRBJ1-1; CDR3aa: AISAAPGQGTEAF
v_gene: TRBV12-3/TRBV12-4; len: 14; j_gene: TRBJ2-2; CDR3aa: ASSLTSGGPTGELF
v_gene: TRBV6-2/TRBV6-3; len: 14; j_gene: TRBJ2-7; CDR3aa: ASSSAGGGRNDEQY
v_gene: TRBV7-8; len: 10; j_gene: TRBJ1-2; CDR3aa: ASSRGGPGYT
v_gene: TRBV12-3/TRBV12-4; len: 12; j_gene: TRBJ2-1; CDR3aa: ASSPGQLASEQF
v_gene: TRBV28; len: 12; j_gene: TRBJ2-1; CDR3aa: ASTRTSIGDEQF
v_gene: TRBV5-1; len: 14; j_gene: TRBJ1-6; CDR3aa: ASSQKTGAYNSPLH
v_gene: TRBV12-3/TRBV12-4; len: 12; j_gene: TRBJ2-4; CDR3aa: ASSFGVAKNIQY
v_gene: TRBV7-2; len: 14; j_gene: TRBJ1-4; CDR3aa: ASSSVNRASYEKLF
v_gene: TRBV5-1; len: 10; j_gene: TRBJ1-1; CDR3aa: ASATANTEAF
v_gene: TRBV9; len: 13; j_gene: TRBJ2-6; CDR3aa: ASSVSLSGANVLT
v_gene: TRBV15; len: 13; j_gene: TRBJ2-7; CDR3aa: ATSRGGLAGGEQY
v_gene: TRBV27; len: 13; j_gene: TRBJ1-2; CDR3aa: ASSLETGALYGYT
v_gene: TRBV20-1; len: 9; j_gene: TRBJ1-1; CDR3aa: SARLNTEAF
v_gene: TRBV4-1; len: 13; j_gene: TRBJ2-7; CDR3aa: ASSLLQGLRNEQY
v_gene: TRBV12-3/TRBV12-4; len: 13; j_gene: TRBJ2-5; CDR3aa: ASRTTSGIGETQY
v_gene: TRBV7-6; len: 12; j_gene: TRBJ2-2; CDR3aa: ASRSGGNTGELF
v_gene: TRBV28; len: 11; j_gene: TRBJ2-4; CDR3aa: ASSFPGLNIQY